One sample yielded the 17 T cell receptor beta chains listed below, sequenced in a study of control samples from healthy donors and cancer patients. The assay was immunoSEQ multiplex PCR, and TCRdb's table has in-frame clones only and misses some. The data contain roughly 120,000 clones, 90% to 95% of them singletons. Sequences were obtained from blood. These receptors originate from a woman between 18 and 29 years old in good health.

The chain recombines TRBV3-1 (or the pseudogene TRBV3-2) with TRBJ2-7; D tentatively reads TRBD1 or TRBD2 (5 bases each). In germline, CDR1 is LGHDT, CDR2 YNNKEL (reference sequence). V lost 3 bases, J lost 3 bases, and 9 bases lay in between. The CDR3 totals 13 residues. The CDR3 here is CASSHGADYEQYF. CDR3 in DNA: TGTGCCAGCAGCCACGGGGCGGACTACGAGCAGTACTTC.

The genes are TRBV5-4 and TRBJ1-1; the match to TRBD1 covers 8 bases. With V trimmed by 5 bases and J by 7 bases, 10 bases remained unmatched. Per the germline V gene, CDR1 is SGHNT and CDR2 is YYREEE (reference sequence). This CDR3 comprises 14 residues. In DNA, the CDR3 is TGTGCCAGCAGACCAGACAGGGGAAGGAGTGAAGCTTTCTTT. It translates to CASRPDRGRSEAFF.

CDR3 sequence (DNA): TGTGCCAGCACCTCAGGTGATCGAACACGTCCGCCTTTCTCTGGGGCCAACGTCCTGACTTTC. It codes for CASTSGDRTRPPFSGANVLTF. The chain has TRBV7-9 and TRBJ2-6; no reliable D call. The V end lost 7 bases, the J end lost 0 bases, and 28 bases lay between the germline ends. CDR1 and CDR2 (germline): SEHNR, FQNEAQ (reference sequence). The CDR3 totals 21 residues.

V and J are TRBV4-3 and TRBJ1-6; 8 positions match TRBD1. This CDR3 region has 15 residues. Per germline, CDR1 LGHNA and CDR2 YSLEER. J was trimmed by 6 bases and V by 5 bases; bases with no gene match: 6. CDR3 bases: TGCGCCAGCAGCGGCCACAGGGGGACTAATTCACCCCTCCACTTT. It encodes CASSGHRGTNSPLHF.

Only one count was recorded for this clone. The chain links TRBV18 to TRBJ1-1, with a weak D call TRBD1 (6 bases). Trimming stripped 2 bases from V and 7 bases from J, with 17 bases between. The CDR3 totals 15 residues. Germline V gene lookup returns CDR1 KGHSH and CDR2 LQKENI. The CDR3 spells CASSPSQYRAIEAFF. CDR3 bases: TGTGCCAGCTCACCATCACAATACAGGGCTATTGAAGCTTTCTTT.

This clone was picked up one time. This chain joins TRBV7-2 and TRBJ1-5, with a weak D call TRBD1 (5 bases). Germline-derived CDR1 and CDR2 are SGHTA and FQGNSA. There are 13 residues in the CDR3. V was clipped by 3 bases and J by 6 bases, with 9 bases between them. The DNA of the CDR3 is TGTGCCAGCAGCTTCATGAGGGGTCAGCCCCAGCATTTT. The encoded protein is CASSFMRGQPQHF.

This sequence joins TRBV29-1 and TRBJ1-1; D gene uncertain. The CDR3 runs 13 residues. Trimming took 4 bases from V and 6 from J, leaving 15 bases between them. Germline V gene lookup returns CDR1 SQVTM and CDR2 ANQGSEA. In DNA form, the CDR3 reads TGCAGCGTTGCAAATCTGGAGGGCTCTGAAGCTTTCTTT. Translated, it gives CSVANLEGSEAFF.

This chain uses TRBV7-8 with TRBJ2-7, with D unclear. Germline assignment: CDR1 SGHVS and CDR2 FQNEAQ. There are 13 residues in the CDR3. With 1 base removed from V and 2 bases from J, the gap between germline ends came to 6 bases. In DNA form, the CDR3 reads TGTGCCAGCAGCTTAGGAGTCCCCTACGAGCAGTACTTC. Protein sequence: CASSLGVPYEQYF.

V is TRBV19 and J is TRBJ2-7; perhaps D is TRBD1 or TRBD2 (5 bases each). Between the trimmed V and J ends, which lost 4 bases and 6 bases, there was a span of 10 bases. Germline CDR1 reads LNHDA; CDR2 reads SQIVND (reference sequence). The CDR3 is made up of 12 amino acids. CDR3 loop: CASSKDGAEQYF. Written as DNA, the CDR3 is TGTGCCAGTAGTAAAGACGGGGCCGAGCAGTACTTC.

This rearrangement joins TRBV7-2 to TRBJ1-3, with TRBD1 as a possible D gene (5 bases). The CDR3 has 17 amino acids. From germline, CDR1 is SGHTA and CDR2 FQGNSA. Trimming stripped 2 bases from V and 3 bases from J, with 17 bases between. CDR3 protein: CASSLYRGGSSGNTIYF. DNA for the CDR3: TGTGCCAGCAGCTTATATCGCGGGGGAAGTAGTGGAAACACCATATATTTT.

V and J are TRBV2 and TRBJ2-7; TRBD2 matches at 14 bases. This CDR3 contains 16 residues. Trimming removed 7 bases from V and 4 bases from J; junction bases left unmatched: 9. In germline, CDR1 is SNHLY, CDR2 FYNNEI. In nucleotides, the CDR3 is TGTGCCAGCAAAAGAACCGGACTAGCGGGAGGATACGAGCAGTACTTC. Protein product: CASKRTGLAGGYEQYF.

The gene calls are TRBV5-4 and TRBJ2-1; the match to TRBD2 covers 7 bases. The CDR3 is 12 amino acids. Germline V gene lookup returns CDR1 SGHNT and CDR2 YYREEE (reference sequence). J lost 6 bases, V lost 7 bases, and 4 bases had no gene match. As DNA, the CDR3 is TGTGCCAGCGCAGGCGGGGGCAATGAGCAGTTCTTC. It translates to CASAGGGNEQFF. Using reference TRBV5-4 and TRBJ2-1 for the parts outside the CDR3, the full variable domain is ETGVTQSPTHLIKTRGQQVTLRCSSQSGHNTVSWYQQALGQGPQFIFQYYREEENGRGNFPPRFSGLQFPNYSSELNVNALELDDSALYLCASAGGGNEQFFGPGTRLTVL.

V usage is TRBV21-1 and J usage is TRBJ2-5; TRBD2, the table's D call, lacks a check against the DNA. TRBV21-1 has pseudogene status. The CDR3 is made up of 17 amino acids. CDR3 nucleotide sequence: TGTGCCAGCAGCAAAGGGACTAGCGGGGGGGCCGGGAAGACCCAGTACTTC. Amino acids: CASSKGTSGGAGKTQYF.

This clone came up once. The rearrangement joins TRBV19 to TRBJ2-3; 7 positions match TRBD2. Germline lookup yields CDR1 LNHDA and CDR2 SQIVND (reference sequence). This CDR3 contains 14 residues. Trimming took 5 bases from V and 6 from J; bases not matched to a gene: 8. CDR3 DNA: TGTGCCAGTAGTCCGGGACGGGGGGTTGATACGCAGTATTTT. This codes for CASSPGRGVDTQYF.

The gene calls are TRBV9 and TRBJ2-2; 8 bases agree with TRBD1. The CDR3 spans 16 residues. V was clipped by 4 bases and J by 3 bases; unmatched bases: 8. From germline, CDR1 is SGDLS and CDR2 YYNGEE. Here the CDR3 reads CASSPRTGTDTGELFF. The CDR3 region has the DNA TGTGCCAGCAGCCCCCGGACAGGGACGGACACCGGGGAGCTGTTTTTT. Complete variable domain (other parts from reference TRBV9 and TRBJ2-2): DSGVTQTPKHLITATGQRVTLRCSPRSGDLSVYWYQQSLDQGLQFLIQYYNGEERAKGNILERFSAQQFPDLHSELNLSSLELGDSALYFCASSPRTGTDTGELFFGEGSRLTVL.

This clone was detected only once. The chain has TRBV18 and TRBJ2-5; D is ambiguous. This CDR3 is built from 14 residues. The germline V gene encodes CDR1 KGHSH and CDR2 LQKENI. Trimming cost V 0 bases and J 6 bases, with 11 bases left between them. CDR3 coding DNA: TGTGCCAGCTCACCACCGCGTCCGGAACAGACCCAGTACTTC. Residues: CASSPPRPEQTQYF.

The rearrangement joins TRBV28 to TRBJ2-1; D unresolved. This CDR3 contains 12 residues. Germline CDR1 and CDR2: MDHEN and SYDVKM. With 3 bases removed from V and 6 bases from J, the gap between germline ends came to 6 bases. CDR3 sequence reads: CASSFQFNEQFF. The DNA for the CDR3 is TGTGCCAGCAGTTTTCAGTTCAATGAGCAGTTCTTC.